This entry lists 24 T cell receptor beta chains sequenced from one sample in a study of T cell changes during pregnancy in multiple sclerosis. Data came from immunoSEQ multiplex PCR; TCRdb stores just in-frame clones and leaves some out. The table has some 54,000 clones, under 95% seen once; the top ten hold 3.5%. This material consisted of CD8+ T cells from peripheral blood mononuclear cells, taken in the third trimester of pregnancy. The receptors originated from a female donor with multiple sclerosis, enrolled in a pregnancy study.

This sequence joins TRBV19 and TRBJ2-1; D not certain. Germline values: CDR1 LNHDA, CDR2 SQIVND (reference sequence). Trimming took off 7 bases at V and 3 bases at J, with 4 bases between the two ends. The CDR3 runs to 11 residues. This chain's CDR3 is CASTLYNEQFF. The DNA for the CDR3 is TGTGCCAGTACCCTCTACAATGAGCAGTTCTTC.

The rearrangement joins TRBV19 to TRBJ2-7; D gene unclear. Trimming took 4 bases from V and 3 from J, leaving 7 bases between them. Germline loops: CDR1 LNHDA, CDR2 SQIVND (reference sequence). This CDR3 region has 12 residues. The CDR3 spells CASSSGFYEQYF. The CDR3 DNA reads TGTGCCAGTAGTAGCGGTTTCTACGAGCAGTACTTC.

CDR3: CATSKAGQPYEQYF. The CDR3 coding sequence is TGTGCCACCAGCAAGGCGGGCCAACCCTACGAGCAGTACTTC. The chain combines TRBV15 with TRBJ2-7, with TRBD2 as a possible D gene (5 bases). The CDR3 sequence is 14 residues long. In germline, CDR1 is LNHNV, CDR2 YYDKDF (reference sequence). Trimming pared 4 bases from V and 2 bases from J, leaving 12 bases between.

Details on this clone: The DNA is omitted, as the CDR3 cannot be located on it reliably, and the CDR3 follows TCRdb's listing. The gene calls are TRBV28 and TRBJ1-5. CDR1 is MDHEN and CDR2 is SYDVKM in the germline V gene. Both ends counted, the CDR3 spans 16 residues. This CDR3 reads CASSSSTRGGDQPQHF.

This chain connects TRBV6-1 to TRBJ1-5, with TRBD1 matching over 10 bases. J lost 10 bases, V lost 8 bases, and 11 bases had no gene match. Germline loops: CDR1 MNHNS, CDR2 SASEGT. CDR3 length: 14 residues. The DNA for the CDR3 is TGTGCCAGCTGGGACAGGGGATCGGGGCTTCCCCAGCATTTT. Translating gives CASWDRGSGLPQHF.

The CDR3 DNA reads TGTGCCAGCTCACACATTGGTCGACTAGCGGGAGTAGAGGAGACCCAGTACTTC. Amino acid sequence: CASSHIGRLAGVEETQYF. The rearrangement links TRBV18 to TRBJ2-5; TRBD2 matches 12 bases. The CDR3 has 18 amino acids. Germline assignment: CDR1 KGHSH and CDR2 LQKENI. The J segment lost 5 bases and the V segment lost 4 bases, leaving 14 bases of the junction unmatched.

The CDR3 DNA is TGCGCCAGCACCGCCGGGGACAGCGCCTCTTCCACCATATATTTT. Its protein product is CASTAGDSASSTIYF. The chain links TRBV5-1 to TRBJ1-3; 7 positions match TRBD1. From germline, CDR1 is SGHRS and CDR2 YFSETQ. The CDR3 has 15 amino acids. Trimming cost V 6 bases and J 9 bases; bases outside gene matches: 15. The full variable domain, in which reference TRBV5-1 and TRBJ1-3 provide the parts outside the CDR3, is KAGVTQTPRYLIKTRGQQVTLSCSPISGHRSVSWYQQTPGQGLQFLFEYFSETQRNKGNFPGRFSGRQFSNSRSEMNVSTLELGDSALYLCASTAGDSASSTIYFGEGSWLTVV.

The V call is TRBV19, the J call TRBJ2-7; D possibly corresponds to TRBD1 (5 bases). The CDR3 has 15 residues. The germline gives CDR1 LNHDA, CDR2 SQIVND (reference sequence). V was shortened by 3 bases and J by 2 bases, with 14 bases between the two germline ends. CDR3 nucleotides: TGTGCCAGTAGTATTAATGCAGGGTGGACCTACGAGCAGTACTTC. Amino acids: CASSINAGWTYEQYF.

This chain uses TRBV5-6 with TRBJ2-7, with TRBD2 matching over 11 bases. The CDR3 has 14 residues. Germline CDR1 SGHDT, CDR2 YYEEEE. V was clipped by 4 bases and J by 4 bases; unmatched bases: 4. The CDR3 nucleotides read TGTGCCAGCAGCACGGGACTAGCGGTTTACGAGCAGTACTTC. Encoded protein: CASSTGLAVYEQYF.

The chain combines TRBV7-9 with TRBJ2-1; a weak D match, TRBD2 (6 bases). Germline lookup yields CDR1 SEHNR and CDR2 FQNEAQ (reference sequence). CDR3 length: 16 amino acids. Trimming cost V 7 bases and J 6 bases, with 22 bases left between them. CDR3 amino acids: CASIKSWRDPSNEQFF. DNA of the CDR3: TGTGCCAGCATCAAGTCCTGGCGGGACCCTTCCAATGAGCAGTTCTTC.

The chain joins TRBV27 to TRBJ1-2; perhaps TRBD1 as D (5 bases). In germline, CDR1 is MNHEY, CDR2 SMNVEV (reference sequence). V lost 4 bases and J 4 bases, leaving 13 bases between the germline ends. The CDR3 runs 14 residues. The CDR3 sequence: CASSYSKDTYGYTF. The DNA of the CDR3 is TGTGCCAGCAGTTACTCTAAGGACACCTATGGCTACACCTTC.

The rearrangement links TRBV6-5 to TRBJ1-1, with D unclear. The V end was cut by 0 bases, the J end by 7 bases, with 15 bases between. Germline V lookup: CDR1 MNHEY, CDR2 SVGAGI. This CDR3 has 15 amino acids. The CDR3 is CASSYSGQPRLEAFF. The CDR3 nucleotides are TGTGCCAGCAGTTACTCGGGCCAGCCCAGGCTTGAAGCTTTCTTT.

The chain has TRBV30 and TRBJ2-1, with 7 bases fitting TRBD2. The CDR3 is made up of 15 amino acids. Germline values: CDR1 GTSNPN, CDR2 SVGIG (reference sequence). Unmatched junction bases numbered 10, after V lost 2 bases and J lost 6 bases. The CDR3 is CAWSIASGFFNEQFF. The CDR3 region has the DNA TGTGCCTGGAGTATCGCTAGCGGTTTTTTCAATGAGCAGTTCTTC.

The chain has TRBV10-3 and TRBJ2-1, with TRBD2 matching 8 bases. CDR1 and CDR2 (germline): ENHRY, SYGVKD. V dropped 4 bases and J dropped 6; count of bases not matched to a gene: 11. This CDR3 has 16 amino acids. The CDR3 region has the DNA TGTGCCATCAGTGTTCCTAGCGGGCTATTATCCAATGAGCAGTTCTTC. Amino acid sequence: CAISVPSGLLSNEQFF.

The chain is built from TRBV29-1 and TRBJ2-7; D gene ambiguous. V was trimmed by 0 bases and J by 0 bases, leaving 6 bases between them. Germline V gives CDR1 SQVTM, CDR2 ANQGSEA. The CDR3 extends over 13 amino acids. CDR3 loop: CSVEDHFSYEQYF. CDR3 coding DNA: TGCAGCGTTGAAGATCACTTCTCCTACGAGCAGTACTTC.

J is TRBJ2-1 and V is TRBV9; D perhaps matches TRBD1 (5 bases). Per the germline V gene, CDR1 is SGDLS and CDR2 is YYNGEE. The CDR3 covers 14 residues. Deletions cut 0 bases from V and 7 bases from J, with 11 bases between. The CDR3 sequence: CASSVGGSPNEQFF. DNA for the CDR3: TGTGCCAGCAGCGTAGGGGGCTCCCCAAATGAGCAGTTCTTC.

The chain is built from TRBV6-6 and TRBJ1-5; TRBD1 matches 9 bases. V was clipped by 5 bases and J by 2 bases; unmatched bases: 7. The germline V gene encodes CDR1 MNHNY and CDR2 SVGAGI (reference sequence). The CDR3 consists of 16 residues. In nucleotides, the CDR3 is TGTGCCAGCAGTGCACAGGGGGCGTGGGGCAATCAGCCCCAGCATTTT. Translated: CASSAQGAWGNQPQHF.

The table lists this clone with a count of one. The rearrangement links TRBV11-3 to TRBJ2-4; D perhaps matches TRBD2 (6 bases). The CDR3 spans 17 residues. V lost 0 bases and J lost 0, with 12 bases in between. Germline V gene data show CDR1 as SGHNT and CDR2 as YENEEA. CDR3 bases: TGTGCCAGCAGCTTAGATGGGGGTAGCGGAGCCAAAAACATTCAGTACTTC. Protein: CASSLDGGSGAKNIQYF.

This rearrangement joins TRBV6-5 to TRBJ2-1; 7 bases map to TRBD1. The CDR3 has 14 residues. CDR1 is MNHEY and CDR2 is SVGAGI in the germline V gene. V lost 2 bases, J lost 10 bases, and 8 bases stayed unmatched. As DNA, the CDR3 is TGTGCCAGCAGTTACCGGGGAAGGGGGCCAGAGCAGTTCTTC. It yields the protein CASSYRGRGPEQFF.

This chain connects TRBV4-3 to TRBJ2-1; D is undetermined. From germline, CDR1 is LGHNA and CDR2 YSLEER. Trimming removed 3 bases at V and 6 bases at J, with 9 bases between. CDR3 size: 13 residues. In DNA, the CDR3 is TGCGCCAGCAGCCAGCCTCTCGGCAATGAGCAGTTCTTC. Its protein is CASSQPLGNEQFF.

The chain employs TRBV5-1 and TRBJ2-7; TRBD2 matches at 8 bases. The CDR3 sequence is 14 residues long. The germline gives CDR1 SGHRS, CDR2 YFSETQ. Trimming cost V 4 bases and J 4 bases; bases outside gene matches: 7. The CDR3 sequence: CASSPGLGIYEQYF. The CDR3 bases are TGCGCCAGCAGCCCGGGACTAGGGATATACGAGCAGTACTTC.

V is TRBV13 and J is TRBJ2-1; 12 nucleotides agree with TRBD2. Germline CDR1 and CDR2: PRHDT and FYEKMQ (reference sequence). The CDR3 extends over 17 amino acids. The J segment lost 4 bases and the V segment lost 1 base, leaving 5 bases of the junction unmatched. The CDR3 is CASSLVPSGRAYNEQFF. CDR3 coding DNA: TGTGCCAGCAGCTTAGTCCCTAGCGGGAGGGCATACAATGAGCAGTTCTTC. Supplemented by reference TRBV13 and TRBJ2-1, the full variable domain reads AAGVIQSPRHLIKEKRETATLKCYPIPRHDTVYWYQQGPGQDPQFLISFYEKMQSDKGSIPDRFSAQQFSDYHSELNMSSLELGDSALYFCASSLVPSGRAYNEQFFGPGTRLTVL.

The CDR3 DNA is TGTGCCAGCAGTTACGGACTAGGTGCAGATACGCAGTATTTT. It codes for CASSYGLGADTQYF. V and J are TRBV6-5 and TRBJ2-3, with 7 bases that match TRBD2. CDR1 and CDR2 (germline): MNHEY, SVGAGI. Trimming cost V 2 bases and J 4 bases; bases outside gene matches: 3. This CDR3 is built from 14 residues.

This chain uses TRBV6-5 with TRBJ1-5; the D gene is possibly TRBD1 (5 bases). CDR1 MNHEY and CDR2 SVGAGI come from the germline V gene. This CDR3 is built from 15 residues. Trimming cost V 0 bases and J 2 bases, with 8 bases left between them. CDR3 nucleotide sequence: TGTGCCAGCAGTTACTCAGGGGCTGGCAATCAGCCCCAGCATTTT. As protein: CASSYSGAGNQPQHF.